These 27 T cell receptor beta chains were all obtained from the same sample, sequenced in a study of blood T cell repertoires in COVID-19. The table came from immunoSEQ multiplex PCR; TCRdb's copy has only in-frame clones and leaves some out. The sample lists about 190,000 clones; 90% were seen once. Sequencing was done on a sample of peripheral blood. The receptor set was obtained from a man aged 50-60 years with acute or convalescent COVID-19.

The rearrangement joins TRBV3-1 (or the pseudogene TRBV3-2) to TRBJ2-1, with a weak D call TRBD2 (6 bases). Germline CDR1 and CDR2: LGHDT and YNNKEL (reference sequence). V lost 1 base to trimming and J lost 1 base, with 8 bases between them. CDR3 length: 15 amino acids. The CDR3 DNA reads as TGTGCCAGCAGCCAAGGCGGGGTGTCCTACAATGAGCAGTTCTTC. Its protein is CASSQGGVSYNEQFF.

The chain joins TRBV12-3 or TRBV12-4 to TRBJ1-1; 7 nucleotides align to TRBD1. With 7 bases clipped from V and 0 bases from J, the junction kept 2 bases outside the gene matches. The CDR3 extends over 13 amino acids. The CDR3 spells CASTDRLNTEAFF. CDR3 DNA: TGTGCCAGCACGGACAGGCTGAACACTGAAGCTTTCTTT.

V usage is TRBV20-1 and J usage is TRBJ2-1; the D gene is possibly TRBD2 (6 bases). CDR3 size: 11 residues. Germline loops: CDR1 DFQATT, CDR2 SNEGSKA (reference sequence). V dropped 5 bases and J dropped 7 bases, with 9 bases sitting between them. CDR3 in amino acids: CSAPRGNEQFF. CDR3 coding DNA: TGCAGTGCTCCTCGGGGGAATGAGCAGTTCTTC.

This rearrangement joins TRBV30 to TRBJ2-1, with TRBD1 matching 8 bases. Unmatched junction bases numbered 6, after V lost 4 bases and J lost 7 bases. Germline V CDR1 and CDR2: GTSNPN, SVGIG (reference sequence). This CDR3 is 13 amino acids long. The CDR3: CAWIRGQGNEQFF. The CDR3 nucleotides are TGTGCCTGGATCAGGGGGCAGGGGAATGAGCAGTTCTTC.

V usage is TRBV24-1 and J usage is TRBJ2-3; 9 nucleotides agree with TRBD2. From germline, CDR1 is KGHDR and CDR2 SFDVKD. CDR3 length: 17 residues. The junction had 8 bases not matched to a gene; V was cut back by 4 bases and J by 1 base. For the CDR3, the DNA is TGTGCCACCAGTGACCGCGGGGGGGGAGGTCGCACAGATACGCAGTATTTT. Translated: CATSDRGGGGRTDTQYF.

The rearrangement uses TRBV3-1 (or the pseudogene TRBV3-2) and TRBJ2-7; 13 nucleotides match TRBD2. Losses at the gene ends were 4 bases for V and 9 bases for J; bases not matched to a gene: 6. The germline V gene has CDR1 LGHDT and CDR2 YNNKEL (reference sequence). This CDR3 region has 14 residues. The CDR3 sequence is CASSPGLAGARQYF. CDR3 nucleotide sequence: TGTGCCAGCAGCCCAGGACTAGCGGGAGCTAGGCAGTACTTC.

V and J are TRBV3-1 (or the pseudogene TRBV3-2) and TRBJ2-1; 7 nucleotides match TRBD2. The CDR3 contains 19 residues. The V gene end was trimmed by 5 bases and the J gene end by 3 bases; junction bases not matched to a gene: 19. Germline V gene lookup returns CDR1 LGHDT and CDR2 YNNKEL (reference sequence). This chain's CDR3 is CASSTRGVDGRAYYNEQFF. The CDR3 bases are TGTGCCAGCAGCACACGGGGGGTGGATGGGAGGGCCTACTACAATGAGCAGTTCTTC.

This clone was seen a handful of times. The chain employs TRBV11-2 and TRBJ2-3; no firm D call. Germline loops: CDR1 SGHAT, CDR2 FQNNGV. There are 14 residues in the CDR3. Trimming shortened V by 5 bases and J by 6 bases, and 15 bases separated the two germline ends. CDR3: CASSPTWLRDTQYF. CDR3 in DNA: TGTGCCAGCAGCCCGACTTGGTTACGGGATACGCAGTATTTT.

The CDR3 DNA is TGTGCCAGCTCACCTATAGTAGCGGCGGGACCCCTCGGAGGCACAGATACGCAGTATTTT. Translated: CASSPIVAAGPLGGTDTQYF. This rearrangement joins TRBV18 to TRBJ2-3; D may be TRBD2 (6 bases). The CDR3 sequence is 20 residues long. The germline V gene encodes CDR1 KGHSH and CDR2 LQKENI. V was pared by 3 bases and J by 1 base, with 26 bases between.

The V and J genes are TRBV4-1 and TRBJ1-1; 10 nucleotides agree with TRBD1. Trimming removed 0 bases from V and 2 bases from J; junction bases left unmatched: 3. Germline loops: CDR1 MGHRA, CDR2 YSYEKL. CDR3 size: 16 residues. The CDR3 spells CASSQDWDRGNTEAFF. CDR3 nucleotides: TGCGCCAGCAGCCAAGATTGGGACAGGGGCAACACTGAAGCTTTCTTT.

The chain has TRBV27 and TRBJ2-1; the D gene is possibly TRBD2 (6 bases). This CDR3 comprises 15 residues. Germline CDR1 is MNHEY and CDR2 is SMNVEV (reference sequence). Between the trimmed V and J ends, which lost 8 bases and 0 bases, there was a span of 14 bases. Written as DNA, the CDR3 is TGTGCCAGCTCGCTCGGGGGAAGCTCCTACAATGAGCAGTTCTTC. Its protein product is CASSLGGSSYNEQFF.

The chain employs TRBV13 and TRBJ2-7; 7 nucleotides agree with TRBD2. Germline V lookup: CDR1 PRHDT, CDR2 FYEKMQ (reference sequence). The V segment lost 5 bases and the J segment 4 bases; nucleotides outside the gene matches: 14. The CDR3 consists of 16 residues. The CDR3 DNA follows: TGTGCCAGCAGCCATCACGGGGCGGGGGTCGGATACGAGCAGTACTTC. Residues: CASSHHGAGVGYEQYF.

This clone was counted a single time. The chain couples TRBV5-6 to TRBJ2-1, with TRBD2 matching 9 bases. The CDR3 sequence is 15 residues long. V dropped 4 bases and J dropped 8; count of bases not matched to a gene: 10. CDR1 is SGHDT and CDR2 is YYEEEE in the germline V gene. The CDR3 DNA reads TGTGCCAGCAGCCCGAGCGGGAGGCCGGGCGATGAGCAGTTCTTC. It encodes CASSPSGRPGDEQFF.

The gene calls are TRBV13 and TRBJ2-3; D is possibly TRBD2 (5 bases). CDR3 length: 18 amino acids. Trimming pared 5 bases from V and 1 base from J, leaving 22 bases between. CDR1 PRHDT and CDR2 FYEKMQ come from the germline V gene (reference sequence). DNA for the CDR3: TGTGCCAGCAGCAGCCGGGGTAGCAGGCTCCCCCGCACAGATACGCAGTATTTT. Protein sequence: CASSSRGSRLPRTDTQYF.

This clone is a singleton in its sample. This chain connects TRBV6-2 or TRBV6-3 to TRBJ2-1, with 9 bases matching TRBD2. CDR1 is MNHEY, CDR2 SVGEGT, per germline. The junction had 4 bases not matched to a gene; V was cut back by 2 bases and J by 2 bases. The CDR3 has 16 residues. DNA of the CDR3: TGTGCCAGCAGTTACGGCGGCGGGAGGGCCTACAATGAGCAGTTCTTC. Protein sequence: CASSYGGGRAYNEQFF.

V gene TRBV5-4 combines with J gene TRBJ2-3; 11 bases are shared with TRBD2. The germline V gene has CDR1 SGHNT and CDR2 YYREEE (reference sequence). After removal of 1 base from V and 5 bases from J, the junction contained 3 bases not matched to a gene. The length of the CDR3 is 15 residues. The CDR3 protein is CASSLIAGGGDTQYF. As DNA, the CDR3 is TGTGCCAGCAGCTTGATAGCGGGGGGGGGAGATACGCAGTATTTT.

This clone was seen only once. CDR3 residues: CASTRDTQETQYF. CDR3 in DNA: TGTGCCAGCACTAGGGACACCCAAGAGACCCAGTACTTC. The chain joins TRBV2 to TRBJ2-5; D is possibly TRBD1 (6 bases). This CDR3 has 13 residues. Germline CDR1 and CDR2: SNHLY and FYNNEI. Between the trimmed V and J ends, which lost 7 bases and 1 base, there was a span of 10 bases. Together with reference TRBV2 and TRBJ2-5, the CDR3 gives the full variable domain: EPEVTQTPSHQVTQMGQEVILRCVPISNHLYFYWYRQILGQKVEFLVSFYNNEISEKSEIFDDQFSVERPDGSNFTLKIRSTKLEDSAMYFCASTRDTQETQYFGPGTRLLVL.

The chain combines TRBV6-5 with TRBJ1-4; 8 bases map to TRBD1. Germline CDR1 and CDR2: MNHEY and SVGAGI. V lost 4 bases, J lost 6 bases, and 7 bases stayed unmatched. The CDR3 is 15 residues long. The CDR3 DNA sequence: TGTGCCAGCAGTTCCCAGGGGGCGGTGTATGAAAAACTGTTTTTT. This translates into CASSSQGAVYEKLFF.

The V call is TRBV3-1 (or the pseudogene TRBV3-2), the J call TRBJ2-2; TRBD1 agrees at 10 bases. Germline CDR1 LGHDT, CDR2 YNNKEL (reference sequence). The junction had 2 bases not matched to a gene; V was cut back by 1 base and J by 6 bases. This CDR3 has 15 amino acids. CDR3 nucleotide sequence: TGTGCCAGCAGCCAAGGACAGGGGGCTCCCGGGGAGCTGTTTTTT. It yields the protein CASSQGQGAPGELFF.

The chain recombines TRBV3-1 (or the pseudogene TRBV3-2) with TRBJ2-5; D gene uncertain. Germline CDR1 and CDR2: LGHDT and YNNKEL (reference sequence). V lost 1 base, J lost 1 base, and 4 bases lay in between. This CDR3 has 13 residues. DNA for the CDR3: TGTGCCAGCAGCCAAGCATCCCAAGAGACCCAGTACTTC. This codes for CASSQASQETQYF.

This clone came up once. The V gene is TRBV6-5, the J gene TRBJ2-7, with 11 bases that match TRBD2. This CDR3 is 15 amino acids long. After removal of 6 bases from V and 6 bases from J, the junction contained 10 bases not matched to a gene. Germline V gene data show CDR1 as MNHEY and CDR2 as SVGAGI. The CDR3 loop is CASSIRLAGSIEQYF. For the CDR3, the DNA is TGTGCCAGCAGCATAAGACTAGCGGGATCGATCGAGCAGTACTTC.

This chain links TRBV19 with TRBJ1-4, with 9 nucleotides matching TRBD1. The junction had 8 bases not matched to a gene; V was cut back by 7 bases and J by 8 bases. From germline, CDR1 is LNHDA and CDR2 SQIVND (reference sequence). CDR3 length: 14 amino acids. As DNA, the CDR3 is TGTGCCAGTACCATCGACAGGGGGGGGGAAAAACTGTTTTTT. Amino acids: CASTIDRGGEKLFF.

The V and J genes are TRBV27 and TRBJ2-7, with D tentatively TRBD2 (6 bases). The CDR3 spans 16 residues. Germline CDR1 MNHEY, CDR2 SMNVEV (reference sequence). The germline V and J ends were trimmed by 3 bases and 2 bases, with 17 bases remaining between them. CDR3: CASSFGAGRRTYEQYF. The CDR3 DNA reads as TGTGCCAGCAGTTTTGGGGCGGGGAGGCGAACCTACGAGCAGTACTTC.

This clone was recorded only once. Distinct nucleotide sequences in the sample also encode this CDR3. DNA of the CDR3: TGTGCCAGTAGCCGCTGGACAGGGGACACTGAAGCTTTCTTT. Amino acid sequence: CASSRWTGDTEAFF. This chain links TRBV7-2 with TRBJ1-1, with 9 bases lining up with TRBD1. Germline-derived CDR1 and CDR2 are SGHTA and FQGNSA. V lost 9 bases, J lost 3 bases, and 8 bases stayed unmatched. This CDR3 contains 14 residues.

The sample holds one count of this clone. V usage is TRBV27 and J usage is TRBJ1-5; 9 nucleotides agree with TRBD1. Germline values: CDR1 MNHEY, CDR2 SMNVEV (reference sequence). This CDR3 region has 14 residues. V lost 6 bases and J lost 6; bases outside the gene matches: 6. Here the CDR3 DNA reads TGTGCCAGCAGACTGGGGACAGGGCGTCAGCCCCAGCATTTT. Translating gives CASRLGTGRQPQHF.

In this sample, this clone turned up a few times. The gene calls are TRBV10-1 and TRBJ1-5; D unresolved. This CDR3 contains 15 residues. Germline CDR1 and CDR2: WNHNN and SYGVQD (reference sequence). The V gene lost 2 bases and the J gene lost 10 bases, with 18 bases spanning the gap. CDR3 protein: CASSENVLGLGPQHF. CDR3 nucleotide sequence: TGCGCCAGCAGTGAGAACGTCTTAGGCCTAGGTCCCCAGCATTTT.

The chain links TRBV5-8 to TRBJ1-3; D unresolved. CDR1 and CDR2 (germline): SGHTS, YDEGEE. This CDR3 contains 15 residues. V was cut by 1 base and J by 0 bases, with 8 bases left in between. The CDR3 loop reads CASSLIQFSGNTIYF. CDR3 coding DNA: TGTGCCAGCAGCTTGATACAGTTCTCTGGAAACACCATATATTTT.